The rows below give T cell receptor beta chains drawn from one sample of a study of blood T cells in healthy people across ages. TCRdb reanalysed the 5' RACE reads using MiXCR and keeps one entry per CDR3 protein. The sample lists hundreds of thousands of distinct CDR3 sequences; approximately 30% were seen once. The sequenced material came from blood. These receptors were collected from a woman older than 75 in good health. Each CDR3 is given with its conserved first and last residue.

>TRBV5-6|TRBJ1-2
CASSSAGRNYGYTF
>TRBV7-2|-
CASSLWSSSYNEQYF
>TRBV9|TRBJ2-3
CASSVGSAGGRSTDTQYF
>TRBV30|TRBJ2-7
CAWRLTASYEQYF
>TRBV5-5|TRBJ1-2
CASSLDGGTSYTF
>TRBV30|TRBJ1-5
CAWRGQGVGPQHF
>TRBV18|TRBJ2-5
CASSPPGTGPLNEQYF
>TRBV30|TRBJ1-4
CAWVARDRGDEKLFF
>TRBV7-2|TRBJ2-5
CASSSTMGQIQETQYF
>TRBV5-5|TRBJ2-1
CACSPTSVPSSNNEQFF
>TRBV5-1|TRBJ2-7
CASSYGPVDEQYF
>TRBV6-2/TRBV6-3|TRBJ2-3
CASSSSRGGLSTDTQYF
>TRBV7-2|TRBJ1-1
CASSSPLGTEAFF
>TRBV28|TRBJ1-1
CASSLLVHRYDTEAFF
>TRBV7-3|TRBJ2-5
CASSFSGQGAETQYF
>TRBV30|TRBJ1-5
CAWSVDRDDQPQHF
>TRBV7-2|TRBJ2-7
CASAKGPTYEQYF
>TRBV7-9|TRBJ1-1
CASRTQGTNTEAFF
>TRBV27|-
CASSKGASPYEQYF
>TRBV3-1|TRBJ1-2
CASSQATGENYGYTF
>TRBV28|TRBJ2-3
CASSPVGASTDTQYF
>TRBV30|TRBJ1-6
CAAGTGFSPLHF
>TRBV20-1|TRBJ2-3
CSARAFSFGTSTDTQYF
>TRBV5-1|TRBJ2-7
CASSPERGMGSYEQYF
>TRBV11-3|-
CASSRAGGDEQYF